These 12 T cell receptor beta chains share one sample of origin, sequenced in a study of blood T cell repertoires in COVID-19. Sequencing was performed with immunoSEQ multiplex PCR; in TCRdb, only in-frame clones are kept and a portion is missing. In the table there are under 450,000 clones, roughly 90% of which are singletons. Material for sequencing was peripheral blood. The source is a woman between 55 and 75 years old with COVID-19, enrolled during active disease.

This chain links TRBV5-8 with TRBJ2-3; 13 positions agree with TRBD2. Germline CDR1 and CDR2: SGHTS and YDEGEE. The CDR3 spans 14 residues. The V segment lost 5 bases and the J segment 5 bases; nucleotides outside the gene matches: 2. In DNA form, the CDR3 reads TGTGCCAGCAGAAGACTAGCGGGGGGAGATACGCAGTATTTT. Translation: CASRRLAGGDTQYF.

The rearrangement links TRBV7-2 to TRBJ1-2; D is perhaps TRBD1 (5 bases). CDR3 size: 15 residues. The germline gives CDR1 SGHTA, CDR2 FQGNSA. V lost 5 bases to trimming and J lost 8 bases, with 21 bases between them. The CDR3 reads CASSPGFSGERGYTF. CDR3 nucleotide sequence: TGTGCCAGCAGCCCAGGGTTTTCGGGGGAAAGGGGCTACACCTTC.

CDR3 in DNA: TGTGCCAGCAGCAGGGGGCGACGGACCGGGGAGCTGTTTTTT. It yields the protein CASSRGRRTGELFF. The genes are TRBV6-5 and TRBJ2-2; 8 nucleotides align to TRBD1. The V and J ends lost 6 bases and 5 bases, in that order; junction bases with no gene match: 5. The CDR3 extends over 14 amino acids. Germline lookup yields CDR1 MNHEY and CDR2 SVGAGI.

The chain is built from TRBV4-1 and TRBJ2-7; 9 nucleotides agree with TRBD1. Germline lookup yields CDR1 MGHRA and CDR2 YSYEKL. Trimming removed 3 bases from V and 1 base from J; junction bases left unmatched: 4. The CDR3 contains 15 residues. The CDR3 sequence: CASSHSGTGSYEQYF. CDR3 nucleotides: TGCGCCAGCAGCCATTCCGGGACAGGGTCCTACGAGCAGTACTTC.

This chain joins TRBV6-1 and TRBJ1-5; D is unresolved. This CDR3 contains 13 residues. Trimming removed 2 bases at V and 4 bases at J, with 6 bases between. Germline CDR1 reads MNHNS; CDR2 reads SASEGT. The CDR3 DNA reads TGTGCCAGCAGTGAATTCCCGAATCAGCCCCAGCATTTT. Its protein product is CASSEFPNQPQHF.

In DNA form, the CDR3 reads TGTGCCAGCAGCCGACAGGGTCAGCAGTACTTC. It specifies CASSRQGQQYF. This chain uses TRBV11-2 with TRBJ2-7; the match to TRBD1 covers 7 bases. There are 11 residues in the CDR3. J was trimmed by 8 bases and V by 5 bases; bases with no gene match: 3. In germline, CDR1 is SGHAT, CDR2 FQNNGV.

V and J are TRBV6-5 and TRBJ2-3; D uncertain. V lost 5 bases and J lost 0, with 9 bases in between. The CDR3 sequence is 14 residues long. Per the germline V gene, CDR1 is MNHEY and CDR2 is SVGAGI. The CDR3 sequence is CASSLDWSTDTQYF. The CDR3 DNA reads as TGTGCCAGCAGTCTAGACTGGAGCACAGATACGCAGTATTTT.

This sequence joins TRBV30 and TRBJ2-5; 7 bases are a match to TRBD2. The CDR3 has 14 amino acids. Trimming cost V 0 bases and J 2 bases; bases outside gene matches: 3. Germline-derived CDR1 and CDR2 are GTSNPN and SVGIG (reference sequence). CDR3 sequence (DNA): TGTGCCTGGAGTGTCTGGGGGGGGCAAGAGACCCAGTACTTC. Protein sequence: CAWSVWGGQETQYF.

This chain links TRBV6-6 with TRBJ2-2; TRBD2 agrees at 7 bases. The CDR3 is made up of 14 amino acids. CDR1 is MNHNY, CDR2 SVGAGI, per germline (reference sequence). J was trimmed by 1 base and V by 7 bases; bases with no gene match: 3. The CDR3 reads CASTASGNTGELFF. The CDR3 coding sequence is TGTGCCAGCACAGCTAGCGGGAACACCGGGGAGCTGTTTTTT.

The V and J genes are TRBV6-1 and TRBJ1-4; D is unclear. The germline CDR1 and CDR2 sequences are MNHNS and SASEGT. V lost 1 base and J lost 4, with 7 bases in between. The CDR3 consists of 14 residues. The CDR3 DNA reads TGTGCCAGCAGTGAAGGCGTGAATAATGAAAAACTGTTTTTT. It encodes CASSEGVNNEKLFF.

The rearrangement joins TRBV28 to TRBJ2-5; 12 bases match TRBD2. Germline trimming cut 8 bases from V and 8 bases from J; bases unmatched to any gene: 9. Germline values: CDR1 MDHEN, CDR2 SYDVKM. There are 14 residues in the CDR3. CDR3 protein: CASRPLAGGGTQYF. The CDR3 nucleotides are TGTGCCAGCCGCCCGCTAGCGGGGGGGGGAACCCAGTACTTC. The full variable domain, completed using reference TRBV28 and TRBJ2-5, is DVKVTQSSRYLVKRTGEKVFLECVQDMDHENMFWYRQDPGLGLRLIYFSYDVKMKEKGDIPEGYSVSREKKERFSLILESASTNQTSMYLCASRPLAGGGTQYFGPGTRLLVL.

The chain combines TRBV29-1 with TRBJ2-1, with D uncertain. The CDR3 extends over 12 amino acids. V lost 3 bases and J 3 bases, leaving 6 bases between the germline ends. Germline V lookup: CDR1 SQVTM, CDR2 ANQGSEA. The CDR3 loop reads CSVDPGYNEQFF. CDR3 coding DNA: TGCAGCGTTGATCCCGGCTACAATGAGCAGTTCTTC.